This T cell receptor (beta chain) was profiled in a study of glioma-infiltrating T cells. Amplification of TCR alpha and beta CDR3 regions from RNA used iRepertoire nested multiplex PCR. TCRdb analysed the multiplex PCR reads with MiXCR anew, one entry per CDR3 protein. The sample contains around 350,000 distinct CDR3 sequences, approximately 42% of which appear only once. General study points: Non-neoplastic patients had below-expected tissue-blood divergence, while all gliomas exceeded expectation.

Note on this clonotype: The antigen is unknown. A much larger clone sits a single nucleotide away, making a read error possible.

This receptor was obtained from a human donor with low-grade glioma or glioblastoma, undergoing nonglioma brain surgery, or in good health (not recorded which). Material: glioma tissue, nonneoplastic brain tissue, or PBMCs (not recorded which).

This chain's CDR3 is CASSDDRGQLGGLVAFF. CDR3 nucleotides: TGTGCCAGCAGCGACGACAGGGGGCAGTTAGGCGGGTTAGTAGCTTTCTTT. The rearrangement links TRBV6-4 to TRBJ1-1, with TRBD1 matching over 10 bases. This CDR3 region has 17 residues. With 6 bases clipped from V and 10 bases from J, the junction kept 20 bases outside the gene matches. CDR1 is MRHNA, CDR2 SNTAGT, per germline.